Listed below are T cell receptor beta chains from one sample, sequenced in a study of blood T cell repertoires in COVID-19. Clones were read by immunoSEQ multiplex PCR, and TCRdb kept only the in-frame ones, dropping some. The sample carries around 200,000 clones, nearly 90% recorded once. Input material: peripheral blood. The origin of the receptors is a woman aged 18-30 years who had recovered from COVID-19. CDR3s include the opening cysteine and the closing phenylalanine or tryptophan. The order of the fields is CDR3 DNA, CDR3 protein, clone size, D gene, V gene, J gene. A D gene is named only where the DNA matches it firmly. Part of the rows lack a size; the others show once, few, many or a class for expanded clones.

TGCGCCAGCAGCCAAGTCCCGGGGAGCTCTGGAAACACCATATATTTT	CASSQVPGSSGNTIYF	NA	NA	TRBV4-1	TRBJ1-3
TGTGCCAGCACCGAACAATCCGAGACCCAGTACTTC	CASTEQSETQYF	NA	NA	TRBV25-1	TRBJ2-5
TGTGCCAGCAGCTTTAGCGAGGGCGACACTGAAGCTTTCTTT	CASSFSEGDTEAFF	NA	NA	TRBV7-9	TRBJ1-1
TGTGCCAGCAGGGATACGCACACAGGGTGGGGGACTGAAGCTTTCTTT	CASRDTHTGWGTEAFF	NA	NA	TRBV27	TRBJ1-1
TGTGCCAGCAGTGGCGACAATGAAGCTTTCTTT	CASSGDNEAFF	few	NA	TRBV2	TRBJ1-1
TGTGCCAGCAGGGCGGACTCGAACACCGGGGAGCTGTTTTTT	CASRADSNTGELFF	NA	NA	TRBV2	TRBJ2-2
TGTGCCAGCAGTCTCCCAGGGGATCAGCCCCAGCATTTT	CASSLPGDQPQHF	NA	NA	TRBV6-2/TRBV6-3	TRBJ1-5
TGTGCCAGCGCTTCAGGGTACGAGACCCAGTACTTC	CASASGYETQYF	many	NA	TRBV12-3/TRBV12-4	TRBJ2-5
TGTGCCAGCAGCTTGGTGGCGGCGGAGGGGCACGAGCAGTACTTC	CASSLVAAEGHEQYF	NA	NA	TRBV5-4	TRBJ2-7
TGTGCCAGCAGTTTACTTTTCAGGACAGGGAACACTGAAGCTTTCTTT	CASSLLFRTGNTEAFF	NA	TRBD1	TRBV7-2	TRBJ1-1
TGCGCCAGCAGCCAGCTAGCGGGAGGGTCCTACGAGCAGTACTTC	CASSQLAGGSYEQYF	NA	TRBD2	TRBV4-3	TRBJ2-7
TGTGCCAGCAGTTATATTAGGCCAGGGGGCGCGGGAGAGCAGTACTTC	CASSYIRPGGAGEQYF	NA	TRBD1	TRBV6-2/TRBV6-3	TRBJ2-7
TGTGCCAGCAGCTTAGCGGGACAGGCGACCTACGAGCAGTACTTC	CASSLAGQATYEQYF	NA	TRBD1	TRBV7-2	TRBJ2-7
TGTGCCAGCAGCTCATACTGGACAGGGTATAGCAATCAGCCCCAGCATTTT	CASSSYWTGYSNQPQHF	NA	TRBD1	TRBV5-5	TRBJ1-5
TGTGCCAGCAGCTACGGGGAGGCCACTGAAGCTTTCTTT	CASSYGEATEAFF	NA	NA	TRBV6-5	TRBJ1-1
TGTGCCAGCAGCTTAGCTCGACAGTTCTCCGAGCAGTACTTC	CASSLARQFSEQYF	NA	NA	TRBV7-9	TRBJ2-7
TGTGCCAGCAGCCATAGCGGGATACCCCAAACGCAGTATTTT	CASSHSGIPQTQYF	NA	TRBD2	TRBV3-1/TRBV3-2	TRBJ2-3
TGTGCCAGCCGCCCCTTATGGGAGAAGAGCGGGGAGCTGTTTTTT	CASRPLWEKSGELFF	NA	NA	TRBV27	TRBJ2-2
TGTGCCAGCAGTGATACAACTAGCCGTAATTACAATGAGCAGTTCTTC	CASSDTTSRNYNEQFF	NA	NA	TRBV25-1	TRBJ2-1
TGCGCCAGCAGCTTGGTACTAGCCCAAAGCTCTGGGGCCAACGTCCTGACTTTC	CASSLVLAQSSGANVLTF	NA	NA	TRBV5-1	TRBJ2-6
TGCGCCAGCAGCCAAGATAGTCCGGGTAACTATGGCTACACCTTC	CASSQDSPGNYGYTF	once	NA	TRBV4-1	TRBJ1-2
TGTGCCAGGAACCCGGGACAGGGAGATGAAAAACTGTTTTTT	CARNPGQGDEKLFF	NA	TRBD1	TRBV11-3	TRBJ1-4
TGTGCCAGCAGCCCATGGGAGGCAGGCACTGAAGCTTTCTTT	CASSPWEAGTEAFF	NA	NA	TRBV7-2	TRBJ1-1
TGTGCCAGTCTGTACCGAGGGCTCGGCAATCAGCCCCAGCATTTT	CASLYRGLGNQPQHF	NA	NA	TRBV6-5	TRBJ1-5
TGTGCCATCAGTGAGGTCTCCTTAGGAAACACCATATATTTT	CAISEVSLGNTIYF	once	NA	TRBV10-3	TRBJ1-3
TGCGCCAGCAGCTTTTCAGGGGGTGGACGTAATTCACCCCTCCACTTT	CASSFSGGGRNSPLHF	NA	TRBD1	TRBV5-1	TRBJ1-6